The present entry profiles one T cell receptor (beta chain) with its context. The data originate from a study of T cell changes during pregnancy in multiple sclerosis. This CDR3 has 16 residues. Germline values: CDR1 MNHEY, CDR2 SVGAGI. V was pared by 0 bases and J by 5 bases, with 7 bases of the junction left unmatched. Sequenced by immunoSEQ multiplex PCR; TCRdb stores in-frame clones only, minus some. The sample includes 55,000 to 70,000 clones, 90% of them seen just once. This material consisted of peripheral blood, taken in the first trimester of pregnancy. V gene TRBV6-5 combines with J gene TRBJ2-4, with TRBD2 matching 7 bases. This receptor was obtained from a female donor in good health, enrolled as a control in a pregnancy study. The DNA of the CDR3 is TGTGCCAGCAGTTACTCCCCCCATGCGGGGGAAAACATTCAGTACTTC. This sequence encodes CASSYSPHAGENIQYF.